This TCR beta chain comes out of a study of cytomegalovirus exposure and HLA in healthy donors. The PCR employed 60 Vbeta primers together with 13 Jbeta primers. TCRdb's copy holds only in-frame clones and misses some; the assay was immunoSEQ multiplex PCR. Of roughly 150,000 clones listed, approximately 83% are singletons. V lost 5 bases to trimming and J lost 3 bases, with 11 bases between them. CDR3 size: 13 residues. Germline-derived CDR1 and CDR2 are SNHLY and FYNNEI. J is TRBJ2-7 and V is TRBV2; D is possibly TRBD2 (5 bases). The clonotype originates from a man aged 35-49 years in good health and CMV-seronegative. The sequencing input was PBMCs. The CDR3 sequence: CASSTGKFYEQYF. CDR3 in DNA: TGTGCCAGCAGTACCGGGAAATTCTACGAGCAGTACTTC.